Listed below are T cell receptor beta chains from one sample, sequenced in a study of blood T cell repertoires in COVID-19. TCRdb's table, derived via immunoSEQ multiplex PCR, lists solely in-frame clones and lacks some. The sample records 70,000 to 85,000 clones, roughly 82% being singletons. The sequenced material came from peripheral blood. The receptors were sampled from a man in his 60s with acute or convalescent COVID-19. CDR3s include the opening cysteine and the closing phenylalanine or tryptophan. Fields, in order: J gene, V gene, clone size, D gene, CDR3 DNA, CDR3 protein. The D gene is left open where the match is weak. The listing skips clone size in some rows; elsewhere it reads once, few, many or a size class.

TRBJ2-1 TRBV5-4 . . TGTGCCAGCAGCTTGGTGGGGCAAAATGAGCAGTTCTTC CASSLVGQNEQFF
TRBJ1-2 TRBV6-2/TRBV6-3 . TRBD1 TGTGCCAGCAGCGTGGGACAGGGAGTCTATGGCTACACCTTC CASSVGQGVYGYTF
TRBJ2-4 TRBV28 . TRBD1 TGTGCCAGCAGTTCCTACCGCGGACAGGGGGCAGGAAACATTCAGTACTTC CASSSYRGQGAGNIQYF
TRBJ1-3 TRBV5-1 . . TGCGCCAGCAGCTCTGGAGTGTCCCGCGGTGGAAACACCATATATTTT CASSSGVSRGGNTIYF
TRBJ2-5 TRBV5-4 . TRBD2 TGTGCCAGCAGCCGGGGGGGGACCCAGTACTTC CASSRGGTQYF
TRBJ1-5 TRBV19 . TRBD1 TGTGCCACCCAAACCGGGACAGGCTTTCGGCAGCCCCAGCATTTT CATQTGTGFRQPQHF
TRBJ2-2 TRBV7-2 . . TGTGCCAGCCGGACTGCGAACACCGGGGAGCTGTTTTTT CASRTANTGELFF
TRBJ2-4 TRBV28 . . TGTGCCAGCAGTAGGGGAAGGGGTAAAAACATTCAGTACTTC CASSRGRGKNIQYF
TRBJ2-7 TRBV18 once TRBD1 TGTGCCAGCTCACCGGGGACAGGGAGCGAGCAGTACTTC CASSPGTGSEQYF
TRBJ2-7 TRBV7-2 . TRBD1 TGTGCCAGCAGCCGGGACAGGGACGAGCAGTACTTC CASSRDRDEQYF
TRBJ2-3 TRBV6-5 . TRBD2 TGTGCCAGCAGTTACAGTGCGGGAGGCCCGGATACGCAGTATTTT CASSYSAGGPDTQYF